The T cell receptor (beta chain) under discussion was sequenced for a study of blood T cell repertoires in COVID-19. Data came from immunoSEQ multiplex PCR; TCRdb stores just in-frame clones and leaves some out. The data hold about 120,000 clones, with 80% to 90% observed a single time. The CDR3 totals 18 residues. V dropped 4 bases and J dropped 0 bases, with 17 bases sitting between them. Germline V gene data show CDR1 as SGHTS and CDR2 as YDEGEE. The specimen was peripheral blood. The clonotype was recovered from a man in his forties with acute or convalescent COVID-19. The chain is built from TRBV5-8 and TRBJ2-6, with D maybe TRBD1 (6 bases). CDR3 DNA: TGTGCCAGCAGCCCGTCACAGGGTTATCTCTCTGGGGCCAACGTCCTGACTTTC. Protein: CASSPSQGYLSGANVLTF.